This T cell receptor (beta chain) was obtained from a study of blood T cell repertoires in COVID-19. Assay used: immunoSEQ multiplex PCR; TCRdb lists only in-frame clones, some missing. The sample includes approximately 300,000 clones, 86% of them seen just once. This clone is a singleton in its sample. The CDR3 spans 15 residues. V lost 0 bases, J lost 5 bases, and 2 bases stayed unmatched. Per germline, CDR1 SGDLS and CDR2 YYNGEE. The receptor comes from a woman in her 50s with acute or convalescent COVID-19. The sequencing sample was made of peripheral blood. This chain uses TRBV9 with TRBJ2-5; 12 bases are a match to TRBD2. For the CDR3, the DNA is TGTGCCAGCAGCGTAGCTAGCGGGAGGGTCGAGACCCAGTACTTC. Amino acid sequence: CASSVASGRVETQYF.